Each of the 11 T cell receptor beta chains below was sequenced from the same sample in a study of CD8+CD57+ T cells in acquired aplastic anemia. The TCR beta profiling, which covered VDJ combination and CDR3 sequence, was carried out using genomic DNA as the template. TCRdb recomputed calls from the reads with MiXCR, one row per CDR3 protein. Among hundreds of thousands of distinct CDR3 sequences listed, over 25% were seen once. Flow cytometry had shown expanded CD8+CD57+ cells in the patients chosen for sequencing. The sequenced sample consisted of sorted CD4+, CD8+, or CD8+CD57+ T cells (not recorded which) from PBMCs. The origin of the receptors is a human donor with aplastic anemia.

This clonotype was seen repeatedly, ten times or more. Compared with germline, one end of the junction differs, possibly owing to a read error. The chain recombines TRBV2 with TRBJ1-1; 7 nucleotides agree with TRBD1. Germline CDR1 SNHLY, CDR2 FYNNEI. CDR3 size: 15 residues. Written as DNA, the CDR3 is TGTGCCAGCAGAGAAGATACAGGGGCAGAGGGTGAAGCTTTCTTT. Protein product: CASREDTGAEGEAFF.

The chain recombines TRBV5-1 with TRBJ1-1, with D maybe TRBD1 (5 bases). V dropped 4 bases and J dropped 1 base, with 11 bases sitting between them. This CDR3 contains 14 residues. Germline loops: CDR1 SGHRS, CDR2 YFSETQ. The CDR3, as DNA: TGCGCCAGCAGCCGGGACGGATGGAACACTGAAGCTTTCTTT. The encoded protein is CASSRDGWNTEAFF.

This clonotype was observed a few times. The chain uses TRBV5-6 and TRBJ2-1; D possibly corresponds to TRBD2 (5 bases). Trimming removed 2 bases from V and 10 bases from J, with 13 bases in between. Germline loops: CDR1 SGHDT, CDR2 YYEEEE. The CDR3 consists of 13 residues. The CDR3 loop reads CASSLGGVEEQFF. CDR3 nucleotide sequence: TGTGCCAGCAGCTTAGGAGGAGTAGAGGAGCAGTTCTTC. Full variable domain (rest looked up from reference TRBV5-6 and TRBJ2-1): DAGVTQSPTHLIKTRGQQVTLRCSPKSGHDTVSWYQQALGQGPQFIFQYYEEEERQRGNFPDRFSGHQFPNYSSELNVNALLLGDSALYLCASSLGGVEEQFFGPGTRLTVL.

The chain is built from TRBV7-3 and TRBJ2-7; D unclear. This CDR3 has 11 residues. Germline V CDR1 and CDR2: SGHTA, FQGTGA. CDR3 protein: CAIPHTHEQYF. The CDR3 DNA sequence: TGTGCTATCCCGCATACCCACGAGCAGTACTTC.

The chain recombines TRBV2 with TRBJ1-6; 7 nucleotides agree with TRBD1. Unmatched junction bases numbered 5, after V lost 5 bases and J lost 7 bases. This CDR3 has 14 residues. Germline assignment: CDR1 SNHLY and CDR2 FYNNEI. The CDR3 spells CASSSGGENSPLHF. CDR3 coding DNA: TGTGCCAGCAGTTCAGGGGGTGAAAATTCACCCCTCCACTTT.

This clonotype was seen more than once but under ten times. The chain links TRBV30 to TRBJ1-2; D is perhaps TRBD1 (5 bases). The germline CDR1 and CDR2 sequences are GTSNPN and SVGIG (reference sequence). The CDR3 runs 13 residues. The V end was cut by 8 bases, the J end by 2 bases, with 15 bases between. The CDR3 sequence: CAGSGGLNYGYTF. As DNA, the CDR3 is TGTGCCGGTTCGGGGGGACTGAACTATGGCTACACCTTC.

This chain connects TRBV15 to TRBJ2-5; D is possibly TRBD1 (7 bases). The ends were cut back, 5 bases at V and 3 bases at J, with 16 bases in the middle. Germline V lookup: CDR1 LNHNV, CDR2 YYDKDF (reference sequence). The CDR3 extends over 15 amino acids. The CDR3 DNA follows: TGTGCCACCAGCGGAGTTCGCAGGGGGGAAGAGACCCAGTACTTC. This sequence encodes CATSGVRRGEETQYF.

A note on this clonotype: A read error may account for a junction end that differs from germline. This CDR3 is CASSFSGTGTSYGQYF. The CDR3 DNA follows: TGCGCCAGCAGCTTTTCCGGGACAGGGACTTCCTACGGGCAGTACTTC. The chain recombines TRBV5-1 with TRBJ2-7; TRBD1 aligns across 9 bases. This CDR3 comprises 16 residues. The germline gives CDR1 SGHRS, CDR2 YFSETQ.

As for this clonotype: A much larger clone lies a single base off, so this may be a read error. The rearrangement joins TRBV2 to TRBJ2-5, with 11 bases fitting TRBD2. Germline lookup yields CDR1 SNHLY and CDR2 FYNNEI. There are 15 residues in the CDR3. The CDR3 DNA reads TGTGCCAGCAGCCAGGGACTAGCGGTTCAAGGGACCCAGTACTTC. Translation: CASSQGLAVQGTQYF.

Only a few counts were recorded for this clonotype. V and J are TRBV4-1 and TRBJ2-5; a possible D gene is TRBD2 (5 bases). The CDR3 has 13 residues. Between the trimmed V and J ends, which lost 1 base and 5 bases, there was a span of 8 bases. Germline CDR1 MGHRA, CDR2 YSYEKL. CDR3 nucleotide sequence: TGCGCCAGCAGCCAAGCTAGCCGGGAGACCCAGTACTTC. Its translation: CASSQASRETQYF.

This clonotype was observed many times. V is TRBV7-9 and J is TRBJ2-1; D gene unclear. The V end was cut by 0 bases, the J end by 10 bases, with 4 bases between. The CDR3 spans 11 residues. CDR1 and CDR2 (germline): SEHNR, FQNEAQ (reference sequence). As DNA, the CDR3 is TGTGCCAGCAGCTTAGCGGGGGAGCAGTTCTTC. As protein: CASSLAGEQFF.